A single sample gave rise to the 8 T cell receptor beta chains below, sequenced in a study of blood T cell repertoires in COVID-19 (dated by TCRdb to 2020 to 2021). The library relied on the immunoSEQ multiplex PCR assay. The immuneACCESS repertoire file appears here via TCRdb, limited to in-frame rearrangements. These files lack a portion of the clones; in checked studies, under half of the deficit traces to unresolved V genes, and the cause of the others is not known. A total of some 130,000 clones appear in this sample, about 89% of them only once. About 10% of the sample rests with the top ten. Sequenced sample: peripheral blood. These receptor sequences come from a woman aged 70-85 years with COVID-19, enrolled during active disease.

The V and J genes are TRBV10-3 and TRBJ2-2; 8 bases are shared with TRBD1. Trimming removed 10 bases from V and 2 bases from J; junction bases left unmatched: 9. Germline loops: CDR1 ENHRY, CDR2 SYGVKD. The CDR3 spans 15 residues. This CDR3 is CANSPDRDNTGELFF. The DNA of the CDR3 is TGTGCCAACTCCCCGGACAGGGACAACACCGGGGAGCTGTTTTTT.

The genes are TRBV12-5 and TRBJ1-1; 7 bases align to TRBD1. V was pared by 7 bases and J by 5 bases, with 7 bases of the junction left unmatched. The CDR3 has 13 amino acids. Germline CDR1 is LGHNT and CDR2 is FRNRAP. The CDR3: CASEGRGRTEAFF. CDR3 in DNA: TGTGCTAGTGAGGGAAGGGGGCGGACTGAAGCTTTCTTT. Supplemented by reference TRBV12-5 and TRBJ1-1, the full variable domain reads DARVTQTPRHKVTEMGQEVTMRCQPILGHNTVFWYRQTMMQGLELLAYFRNRAPLDDSGMPKDRFSAEMPDATLATLKIQPSEPRDSAVYFCASEGRGRTEAFFGQGTRLTVV.

The J gene is TRBJ2-6, the V gene TRBV19; the match to TRBD1 covers 10 bases. This CDR3 has 18 amino acids. Trimming took 5 bases from V and 2 from J; bases not matched to a gene: 9. CDR1 is LNHDA, CDR2 SQIVND, per germline (reference sequence). CDR3 residues: CASSPEGTGVPGANVLTF. The CDR3 DNA sequence: TGTGCCAGTAGTCCCGAGGGGACAGGGGTACCTGGGGCCAACGTCCTGACTTTC.

The chain joins TRBV27 to TRBJ1-6, with a weak D call TRBD1 (6 bases). Trimming removed 1 base at V and 7 bases at J, with 8 bases between. Germline loops: CDR1 MNHEY, CDR2 SMNVEV (reference sequence). The CDR3 spans 14 residues. CDR3 sequence reads: CASSLYQGNSPLHF. DNA for the CDR3: TGTGCCAGCAGTTTATACCAGGGGAATTCACCCCTCCACTTT.

This chain connects TRBV7-2 to TRBJ1-5; no clear D gene. The V gene lost 2 bases and the J gene lost 4 bases, with 12 bases spanning the gap. This CDR3 is 15 amino acids long. Germline CDR1 SGHTA, CDR2 FQGNSA. The CDR3 sequence is CASSLFGSQNQPQHF. The CDR3 DNA follows: TGTGCCAGCAGCTTATTCGGGTCGCAAAATCAGCCCCAGCATTTT.

This chain uses TRBV5-1 with TRBJ1-6; 8 positions agree with TRBD1. The CDR3 totals 14 residues. Germline V CDR1 and CDR2: SGHRS, YFSETQ. The junction had 4 bases not matched to a gene; V was cut back by 4 bases and J by 7 bases. CDR3 in amino acids: CASSDRDRNSPLHF. In DNA, the CDR3 is TGCGCCAGCAGCGACAGGGACAGGAATTCACCCCTCCACTTT.

The chain has TRBV2 and TRBJ2-2, with 9 bases aligning to TRBD2. Germline CDR1 SNHLY, CDR2 FYNNEI. This CDR3 spans 17 amino acids. V shed 7 bases and J 0 bases; nucleotides not matched to a gene: 9. CDR3 DNA sequence: TGTGCCAGCACCCGAGATAGCGGGGGCTCGAACACCGGGGAGCTGTTTTTT. Amino acid sequence: CASTRDSGGSNTGELFF.

The chain has TRBV6-2 or TRBV6-3 and TRBJ2-1; D perhaps matches TRBD1 (5 bases). The germline V gene encodes CDR1 MNHEY and CDR2 SVGEGT. The V and J ends lost 0 bases and 0 bases respectively, with 15 bases between them. CDR3 length equals 18 residues. CDR3 residues: CASSYSSGARSSYNEQFF. In DNA form, the CDR3 reads TGTGCCAGCAGTTACTCGAGTGGGGCCAGGAGCTCCTACAATGAGCAGTTCTTC.